This T cell receptor (beta chain) emerged from a study of OX40 agonist ivuxolimab in advanced cancers. About the research overall: Patients receiving dose escalation had hepatocellular carcinoma, melanoma, renal cell or head and neck cancer. Study observations and caveats: Expanded clones tended on average to be more numerous among CD8+ T cells than CD4+.

CDR1 SNHLY and CDR2 FYNNEI come from the germline V gene. V lost 2 bases to trimming and J lost 1 base; unmatched junction nucleotides: 9. The CDR3 is 18 amino acids. Note on this clone: What it binds is unknown.

Sequenced by immunoSEQ multiplex PCR; TCRdb stores in-frame clones only, minus some. The sample gives tens of thousands of clones, approximately 85% of which show up once; 2.4% is in the top ten. The sample in question was CD4+ or CD8+ T cells sorted from blood, obtained in a trial of the OX40 agonist ivuxolimab. The chain combines TRBV2 with TRBJ2-2; 8 bases align to TRBD1. The source is an adult with an advanced solid tumor such as melanoma, head and neck, liver or kidney cancer. The CDR3 sequence is CASSEIVGRGLNTGELFF. The CDR3 nucleotides are TGTGCCAGCAGTGAAATTGTTGGCAGGGGGCTGAACACCGGGGAGCTGTTTTTT. Drawing the rest from reference TRBV2 and TRBJ2-2, the complete variable domain is EPEVTQTPSHQVTQMGQEVILRCVPISNHLYFYWYRQILGQKVEFLVSFYNNEISEKSEIFDDQFSVERPDGSNFTLKIRSTKLEDSAMYFCASSEIVGRGLNTGELFFGEGSRLTVL.